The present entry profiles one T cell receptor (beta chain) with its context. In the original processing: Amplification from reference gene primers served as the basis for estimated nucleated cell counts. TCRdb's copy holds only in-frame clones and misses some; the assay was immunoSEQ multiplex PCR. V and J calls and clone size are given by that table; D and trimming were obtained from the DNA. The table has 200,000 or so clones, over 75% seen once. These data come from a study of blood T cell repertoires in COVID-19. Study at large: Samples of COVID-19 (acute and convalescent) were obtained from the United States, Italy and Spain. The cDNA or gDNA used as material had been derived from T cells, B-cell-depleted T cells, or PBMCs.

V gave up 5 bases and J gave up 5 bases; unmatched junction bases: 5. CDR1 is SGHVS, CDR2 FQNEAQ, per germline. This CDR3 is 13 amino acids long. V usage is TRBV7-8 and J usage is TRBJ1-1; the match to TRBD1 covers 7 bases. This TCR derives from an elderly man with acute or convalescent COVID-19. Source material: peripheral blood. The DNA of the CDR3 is TGTGCCAGCAGCGCTGACAGGGATACTGAAGCTTTCTTT. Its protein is CASSADRDTEAFF. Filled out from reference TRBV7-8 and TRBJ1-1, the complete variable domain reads GAGVSQSPRYKVAKRGQDVALRCDPISGHVSLFWYQQALGQGPEFLTYFQNEAQLDKSGLPSDRFFAERPEGSVSTLKIQRTQQEDSAVYLCASSADRDTEAFFGQGTRLTVV.